Below are 12 T cell receptor beta chains sequenced from a single sample in a study of monozygotic twins with inflammatory bowel disease. TCRdb reprocessed the 5' RACE reads, keeping one entry per CDR3 protein, no DNA. The sample table includes some 170,000 distinct CDR3 sequences. Sequencing used blood. The receptors stem from a human donor with ulcerative colitis or Crohn's disease, or a healthy co-twin of an affected twin (not recorded which).

This chain uses TRBV6-1 with TRBJ1-5. The CDR3 sequence is 14 residues long. Per germline, CDR1 MNHNS and CDR2 SASEGT. The CDR3 is CASKDIDSNQPQHF.

This sequence joins TRBV29-1 and TRBJ2-5. Germline V gene data show CDR1 as SQVTM and CDR2 as ANQGSEA. This CDR3 is 11 amino acids long. The CDR3 here is CSVVRQETQYF.

The V and J genes are TRBV7-3 and TRBJ2-1. Germline CDR1 and CDR2: SGHTA and FQGTGA. The CDR3 runs to 13 residues. The CDR3 spells CASSLLDAMEQFF.

This rearrangement joins TRBV28 to TRBJ2-7; lacking DNA, the TRBD1 call made by TCRdb goes unchecked. Looked up from germline, CDR1 is MDHEN and CDR2 is SYDVKM. This CDR3 contains 15 residues. The CDR3 loop is CASSFFGQGKEEQYF.

V usage is TRBV7-2 and J usage is TRBJ2-7; with no DNA, the TCRdb D assignment of TRBD2 cannot be verified. The CDR3 is 16 amino acids. In germline, CDR1 is SGHTA, CDR2 FQGNSA. CDR3 sequence: CASSLTIGLAGYEQYF.

This chain links TRBV5-1 with TRBJ2-7; the D call of TRBD1 rests on TCRdb alone, since no DNA is present to check it. Per the germline V gene, CDR1 is SGHRS and CDR2 is YFSETQ. This CDR3 is 14 amino acids long. The CDR3 region is CASSWTGGEDEQYF.

The chain employs TRBV7-3 and TRBJ2-3; TCRdb's D call of TRBD2 is untestable without DNA. Germline-derived CDR1 and CDR2 are SGHTA and FQGTGA. CDR3 size: 21 residues. CDR3 sequence: CASSLRASGSRLYPSTDTQYF.

The chain combines TRBV19 with TRBJ1-5. Germline V gene sequence: CDR1 LNHDA, CDR2 SQIVND (reference sequence). This CDR3 has 16 amino acids. This CDR3 is CASSARPGDGNQPQHF.

This sequence joins TRBV28 and TRBJ2-5; TCRdb's assignment of TRBD1 cannot be checked, as there is no DNA. The CDR3 totals 16 residues. Looked up from germline, CDR1 is MDHEN and CDR2 is SYDVKM. The CDR3 region is CASSFSGDRYQETQYF.

The chain carries TRBV20-1 and TRBJ2-7; the D call of TRBD1 rests on TCRdb alone, since no DNA is present to check it. CDR1 is DFQATT, CDR2 SNEGSKA, per germline (reference sequence). The CDR3 length is 13 residues. This chain's CDR3 is CSAALSGTYEQYF.

The chain uses TRBV5-1 and TRBJ2-5; TCRdb indicates TRBD1, and absent DNA this call remains unverified. The CDR3 has 14 amino acids. Germline assignment: CDR1 SGHRS and CDR2 YFSETQ. CDR3 sequence reads: CASSLEDRVETQYF.

The chain recombines TRBV28 with TRBJ1-5; checking the TCRdb D call of TRBD1 is not possible without DNA. CDR1 and CDR2 (germline): MDHEN, SYDVKM. The CDR3 consists of 15 residues. CDR3 loop: CASSSTGPPNQPQHF.